The T cell receptor (beta chain) described here comes from a study of T cell responses to AZD1222 COVID-19 vaccine. The study's findings and limits: After the peak T cell response, and only then, were repertoires sampled. Clonal diversity may have been underestimated in mostly white British donors. Seropositive status at baseline applied to only 6 or 7 AZD1222 recipients. Spike-specific TCR breadth and depth both grew after two AZD1222 doses.

In this sample, this clone turned up once. Its antigen is unknown. CDR1 and CDR2 from the germline V gene are SGDLS and YYNGEE. V lost 1 base, J lost 7 bases, and 4 bases stayed unmatched. This CDR3 is 14 amino acids long. Sequenced by immunoSEQ multiplex PCR; TCRdb stores in-frame clones only, minus some. The sample includes 150,000 to 200,000 clones, roughly 92% seen only once; the top ten take about 10%. Material: peripheral blood, obtained on day 0 of AZD1222 vaccination. The TCR sequence derives from an adult in good health. The chain links TRBV9 to TRBJ2-1; 8 bases are shared with TRBD2. The CDR3 nucleotides read TGTGCCAGCAGCGTACTAGCGGGCCTTAATGAGCAGTTCTTC. It translates to CASSVLAGLNEQFF.